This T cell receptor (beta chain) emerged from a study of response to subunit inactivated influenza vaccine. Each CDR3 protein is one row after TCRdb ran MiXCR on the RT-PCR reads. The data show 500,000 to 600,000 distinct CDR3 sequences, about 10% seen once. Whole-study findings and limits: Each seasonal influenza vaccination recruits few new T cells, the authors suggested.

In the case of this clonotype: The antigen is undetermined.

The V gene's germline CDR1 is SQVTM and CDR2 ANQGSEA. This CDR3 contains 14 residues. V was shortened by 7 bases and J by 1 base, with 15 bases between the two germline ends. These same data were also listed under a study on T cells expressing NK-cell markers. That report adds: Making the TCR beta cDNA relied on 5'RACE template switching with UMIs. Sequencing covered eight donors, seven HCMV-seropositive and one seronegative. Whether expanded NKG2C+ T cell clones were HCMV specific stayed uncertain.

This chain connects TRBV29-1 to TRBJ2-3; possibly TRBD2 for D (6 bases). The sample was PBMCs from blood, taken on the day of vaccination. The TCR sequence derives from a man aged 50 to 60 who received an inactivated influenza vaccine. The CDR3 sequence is CSARPRRGTDTQYF. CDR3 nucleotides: TGCAGCGCCCGCCCCCGGAGGGGCACAGATACGCAGTATTTT.